This TCR beta chain was observed in a study of blood T cell repertoires in COVID-19. Data came from immunoSEQ multiplex PCR; TCRdb stores just in-frame clones and leaves some out. Seen here are some 170,000 clones, 87% observed once, and the top ten hold around 1.5%. The CDR3 consists of 14 residues. Germline V lookup: CDR1 MNHEY, CDR2 SVGEGT. V was pared by 6 bases and J by 8 bases, with 17 bases between. The TCR comes from a woman aged 50 to 60 with acute or convalescent COVID-19. Material for sequencing was peripheral blood. V and J are TRBV6-2 or TRBV6-3 and TRBJ2-4; TRBD2 might be the D (6 bases). The CDR3 is CASSLLLSGDIQYF. As DNA, the CDR3 is TGTGCCAGCAGCCTTCTGCTATCGGGGGACATTCAGTACTTC.